This note documents a single T cell receptor (beta chain) sequence. Its antigen is still unknown. The sample belongs to a study of blood T cells in healthy people across ages. Germline loops: CDR1 SQVTM, CDR2 ANQGSEA. The CDR3 contains 13 residues. V shed 5 bases, J shed 3 bases, and the junction held 3 bases outside the gene matches. The use of a sample-barcoded 5' primer and a J-beta primer mix characterized a second PCR of roughly 7 to 11 cycles. Each CDR3 protein gets one entry after TCRdb re-called the 5' RACE reads with MiXCR. The sample gives about 1.6 million distinct CDR3 sequences, around 35% of which show up once; over 9% is in the top ten. Regarding the study as a whole: CMV infection status of these donors was not known.

The specimen sequenced was blood. J is TRBJ2-7 and V is TRBV29-1; 11 bases are a match to TRBD2. This TCR was sampled from a woman aged 30 to 39 in good health. The CDR3 DNA reads as TGCAGCGTTATACTAGCGGGAGTCTACGAGCAGTACTTC. Its translation is CSVILAGVYEQYF.